These T cell receptor beta chains were read from a single sample in a study of blood T cell repertoires in COVID-19. Some clones are missing from TCRdb's copy, which holds only in-frame ones; the method was immunoSEQ multiplex PCR. Of 140,000 to 150,000 clones listed, 80% to 90% are singletons. The sequencing input was peripheral blood. The receptors shown here come from a woman aged 55-69 years with COVID-19, enrolled during active disease. CDR3s include the opening cysteine and the closing phenylalanine or tryptophan. D genes are given only for firm matches. Clone size, where shown, is once, few, many, or a class for clones that have expanded.

TGTGCCAGCACCCCCGACAGTCACGGCACCGGGGAGCTGTTTTTT | CASTPDSHGTGELFF | 15 | TRBV11-3 | . | . | TRBJ2-2
TGTGCCAGCAGTTACTCGGGACTGTACGAGCAGTACTTC | CASSYSGLYEQYF | 13 | TRBV6-5 | . | . | TRBJ2-7
TGTGCCAGCAGCATTACGGACACCTCCGGCTACACCTTC | CASSITDTSGYTF | 13 | TRBV11-2 | . | . | TRBJ1-2
TGTGCCAGCAGCCCGCGACAGGGAAATTCACCCCTCCACTTT | CASSPRQGNSPLHF | 14 | TRBV9 | . | TRBD1 | TRBJ1-6
TGTGCCAGCAGCTTATATACCCCGGAGCATGGCTACACCTTC | CASSLYTPEHGYTF | 14 | TRBV5-6 | once | . | TRBJ1-2
TGCGCCAGCAGCCAGACCGCAGGGGGCGCCTCTGGAAACACCATATATTTT | CASSQTAGGASGNTIYF | 17 | TRBV4-3 | . | TRBD1 | TRBJ1-3
TGTGCCAGCTCGGGACAGGGGCCGGGCTACACCTTC | CASSGQGPGYTF | 12 | TRBV18 | . | TRBD1 | TRBJ1-2
TGTGCCAGCAGCGTAGGTAGCGCATCCTACAATGAGCAGTTCTTC | CASSVGSASYNEQFF | 15 | TRBV9 | . | . | TRBJ2-1
TGTGCCAGCAGCCCACCCCACCCTAGCGGGGGTTCCTACGAGCAGTACTTC | CASSPPHPSGGSYEQYF | 17 | TRBV11-2 | . | TRBD2 | TRBJ2-7
TGTGCCAGTAGTATAGATCGGATTAGCGCCTCCTCCTACGAGCAGTACTTC | CASSIDRISASSYEQYF | 17 | TRBV19 | . | . | TRBJ2-7
TGTGCCAGCAGCCCCCGCGGCGGGGCTAATGAAAAACTGTTTTTT | CASSPRGGANEKLFF | 15 | TRBV5-8 | . | . | TRBJ1-4
TGTGCCAGCAGCTTCCAGGACAGCTCCTACAATGAGCAGTTCTTC | CASSFQDSSYNEQFF | 15 | TRBV5-5 | few | . | TRBJ2-1
TGTGCCAGCAGTTTATCACAGGGCCGGACTGAAGCTTTCTTT | CASSLSQGRTEAFF | 14 | TRBV27 | . | . | TRBJ1-1
TGCGCCAGCAGCCCCCTTGGCGGGGGGGCCTATCAAGAGCTCTACAATGAGCAGTTCTTC | CASSPLGGGAYQELYNEQFF | 20 | TRBV4-3 | once | TRBD2 | TRBJ2-1
TGTGCCAGCTCCCCTCAGGTCCCGCTTTACGAGCAGTACTTC | CASSPQVPLYEQYF | 14 | TRBV6-1 | . | . | TRBJ2-7
TGTGCCAGCAGATGGACAGGGGACACCGGGGAGCTGTTTTTT | CASRWTGDTGELFF | 14 | TRBV9 | once | TRBD1 | TRBJ2-2
TGTGCCAGCAGTTACTCAGGGGGCTATGGCTACACCTTC | CASSYSGGYGYTF | 13 | TRBV6-5 | . | . | TRBJ1-2
TGCGCCAGCAGCCCGAGCCTAGAGAAGAACACTGAAGCTTTCTTT | CASSPSLEKNTEAFF | 15 | TRBV4-3 | . | . | TRBJ1-1
TGTGCCAGCAGCTTCAGTGGGACAGACTTCGGCCAAGAGACCCAGTACTTC | CASSFSGTDFGQETQYF | 17 | TRBV5-6 | . | TRBD1 | TRBJ2-5
TGTGCCACCAGTGATCAACAGGGTTTTGGCTACACCTTC | CATSDQQGFGYTF | 13 | TRBV24-1 | . | . | TRBJ1-2
TGCGCCAGCAGCTGGACAGGGTCGAACACCGGGGAGCTGTTTTTT | CASSWTGSNTGELFF | 15 | TRBV5-1 | few | TRBD1 | TRBJ2-2
TGTGCCAGTACCACACAGGGGGGGGACTATGGCTACACCTTC | CASTTQGGDYGYTF | 14 | TRBV19 | . | TRBD1 | TRBJ1-2
TGTGCCAGCAGCTACGGCCGGGACACGATCAACTATGGCTACACCTTC | CASSYGRDTINYGYTF | 16 | TRBV11-1 | . | . | TRBJ1-2
TGTGCCAGCAGCGCCGAGACAGGGCCTAATTCACCCCTCCACTTT | CASSAETGPNSPLHF | 15 | TRBV9 | . | TRBD1 | TRBJ1-6
TGTGCCAGCAGCCCCCGACAGGGAGTCTTCTATGGCTACACCTTC | CASSPRQGVFYGYTF | 15 | TRBV5-4 | . | TRBD1 | TRBJ1-2
TGTGCCAGCAGTAGGGGACAGCGTGAGCAGTTCTTC | CASSRGQREQFF | 12 | TRBV6-5 | . | TRBD1 | TRBJ2-1
TGCGCCAGCAGCCCCCCGGGACAGAAGTTCTTC | CASSPPGQKFF | 11 | TRBV5-1 | once | TRBD1 | TRBJ2-1
TGTGCCAGCAGCGTAGGGGGTATCGGGGGAGGAGGCTACACCTTC | CASSVGGIGGGGYTF | 15 | TRBV9 | . | . | TRBJ1-2